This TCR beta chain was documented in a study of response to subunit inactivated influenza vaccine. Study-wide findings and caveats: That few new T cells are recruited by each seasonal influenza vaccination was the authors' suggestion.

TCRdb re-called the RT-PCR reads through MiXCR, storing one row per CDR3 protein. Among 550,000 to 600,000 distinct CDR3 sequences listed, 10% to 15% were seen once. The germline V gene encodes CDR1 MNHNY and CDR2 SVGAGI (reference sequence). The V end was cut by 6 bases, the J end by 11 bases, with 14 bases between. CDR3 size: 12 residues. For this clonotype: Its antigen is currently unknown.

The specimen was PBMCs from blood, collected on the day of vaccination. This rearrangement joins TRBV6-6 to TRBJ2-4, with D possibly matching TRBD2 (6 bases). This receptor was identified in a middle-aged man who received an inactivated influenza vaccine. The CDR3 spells CASRTAGSFQYF. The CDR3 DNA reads TGTGCCAGCAGGACGGCCGGGAGTTTTCAGTACTTC.